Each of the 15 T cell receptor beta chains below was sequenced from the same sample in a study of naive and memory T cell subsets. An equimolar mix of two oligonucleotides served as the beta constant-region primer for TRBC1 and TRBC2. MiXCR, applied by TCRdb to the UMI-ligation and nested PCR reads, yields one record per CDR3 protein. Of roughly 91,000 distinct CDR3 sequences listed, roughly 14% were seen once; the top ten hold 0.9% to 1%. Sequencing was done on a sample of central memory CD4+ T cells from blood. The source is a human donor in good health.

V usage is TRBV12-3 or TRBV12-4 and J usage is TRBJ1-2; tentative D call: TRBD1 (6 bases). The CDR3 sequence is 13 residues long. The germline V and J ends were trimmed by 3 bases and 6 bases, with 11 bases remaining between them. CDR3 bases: TGTGCCAGCAGTTTTGGGGGCATCAATGGCTACACCTTC. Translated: CASSFGGINGYTF.

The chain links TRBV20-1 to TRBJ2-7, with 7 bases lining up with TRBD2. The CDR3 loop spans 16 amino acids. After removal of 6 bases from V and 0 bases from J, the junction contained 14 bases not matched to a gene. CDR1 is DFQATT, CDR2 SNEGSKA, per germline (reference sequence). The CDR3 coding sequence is TGCAGTGCAAATCGGGGGGATATCCCCTCCTCCTACGAGCAGTACTTC. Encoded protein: CSANRGDIPSSYEQYF.

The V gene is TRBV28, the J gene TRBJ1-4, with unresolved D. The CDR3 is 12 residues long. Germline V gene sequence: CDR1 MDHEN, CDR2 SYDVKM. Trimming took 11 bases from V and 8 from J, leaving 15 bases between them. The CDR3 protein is CASSEVWEKLFF. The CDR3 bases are TGTGCCTCTTCAGAGGTTTGGGAAAAACTGTTTTTT.

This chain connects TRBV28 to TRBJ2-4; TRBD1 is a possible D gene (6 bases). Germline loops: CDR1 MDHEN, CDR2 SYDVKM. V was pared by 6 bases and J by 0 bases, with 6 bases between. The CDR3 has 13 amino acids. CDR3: CASRQGAKNIQYF. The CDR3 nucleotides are TGTGCCAGCAGACAGGGAGCCAAAAACATTCAGTACTTC.

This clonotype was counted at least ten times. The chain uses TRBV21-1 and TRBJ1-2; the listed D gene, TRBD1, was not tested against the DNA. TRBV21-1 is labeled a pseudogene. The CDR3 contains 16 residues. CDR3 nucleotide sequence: TGTGCCAGCAGCAACCCGGGACAGGGTTTGGTGCGTGGCTACACCTTC. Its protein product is CASSNPGQGLVRGYTF.

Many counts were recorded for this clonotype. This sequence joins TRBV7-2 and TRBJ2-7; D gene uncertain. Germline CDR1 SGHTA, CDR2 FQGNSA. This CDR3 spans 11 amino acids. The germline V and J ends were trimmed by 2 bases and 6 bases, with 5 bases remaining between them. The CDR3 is CASSLSREQYF. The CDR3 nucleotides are TGTGCCAGCAGCTTATCTCGCGAGCAGTACTTC.

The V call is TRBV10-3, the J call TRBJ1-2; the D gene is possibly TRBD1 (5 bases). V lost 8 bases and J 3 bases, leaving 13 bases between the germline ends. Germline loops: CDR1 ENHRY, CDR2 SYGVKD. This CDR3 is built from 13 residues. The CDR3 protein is CAIGQGWDYGYTF. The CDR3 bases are TGTGCCATCGGGCAGGGTTGGGACTATGGCTACACCTTC.

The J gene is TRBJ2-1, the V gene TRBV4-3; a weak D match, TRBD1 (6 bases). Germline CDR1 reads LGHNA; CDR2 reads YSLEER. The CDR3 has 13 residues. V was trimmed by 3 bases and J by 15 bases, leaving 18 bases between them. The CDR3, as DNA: TGCGCCAGCAGCCAGGACCTAAGGACAGCCCGGTTCTTC. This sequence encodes CASSQDLRTARFF.

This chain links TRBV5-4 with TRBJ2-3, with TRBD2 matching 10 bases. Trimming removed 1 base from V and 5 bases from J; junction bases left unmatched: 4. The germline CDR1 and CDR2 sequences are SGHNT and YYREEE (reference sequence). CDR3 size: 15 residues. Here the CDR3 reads CASSLKREGLDTQYF. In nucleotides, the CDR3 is TGTGCCAGCAGCTTGAAGCGGGAGGGCCTAGATACGCAGTATTTT.

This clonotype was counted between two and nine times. The CDR3 spells CASNPGGETTEAFF. The CDR3 region has the DNA TGTGCCAGCAACCCCGGGGGGGAGACCACTGAAGCTTTCTTT. This chain uses TRBV4-2 with TRBJ1-1; D may be TRBD1 (5 bases). Germline V gives CDR1 LGHNA, CDR2 YNFKEQ. CDR3 length: 14 residues. Trimming left V 7 bases short and J 4 bases short, with 16 bases between.

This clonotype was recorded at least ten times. Here the CDR3 DNA reads TGTGCCAGCAGCCCTGTATCGGAAGCGTATTTT. Translated, it gives CASSPVSEAYF. The J gene is TRBJ2-3, the V gene TRBV9; D is uncertain. Germline V gene data show CDR1 as SGDLS and CDR2 as YYNGEE. Trimming took off 4 bases at V and 14 bases at J, with 14 bases between the two ends. This CDR3 has 11 residues.

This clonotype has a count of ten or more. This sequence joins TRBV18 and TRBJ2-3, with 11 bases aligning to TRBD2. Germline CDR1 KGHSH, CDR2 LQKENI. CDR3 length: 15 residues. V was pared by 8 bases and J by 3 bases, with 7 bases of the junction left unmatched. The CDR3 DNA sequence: TGTGCCAGCAGCCCGCTAGCGGGAGGTACAGATACGCAGTATTTT. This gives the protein CASSPLAGGTDTQYF.

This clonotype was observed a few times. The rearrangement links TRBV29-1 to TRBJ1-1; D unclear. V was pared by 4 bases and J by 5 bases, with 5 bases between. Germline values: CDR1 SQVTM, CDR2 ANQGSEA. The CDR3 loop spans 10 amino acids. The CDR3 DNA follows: TGCAGCGTTGTATTAACTGAAGCTTTCTTT. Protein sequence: CSVVLTEAFF.

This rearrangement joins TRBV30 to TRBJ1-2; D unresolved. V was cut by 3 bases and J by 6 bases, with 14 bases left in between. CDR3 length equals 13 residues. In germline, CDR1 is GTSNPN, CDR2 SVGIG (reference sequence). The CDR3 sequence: CAWRQRQNHGYTF. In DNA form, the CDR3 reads TGTGCCTGGAGACAGCGGCAGAATCATGGCTACACCTTC.

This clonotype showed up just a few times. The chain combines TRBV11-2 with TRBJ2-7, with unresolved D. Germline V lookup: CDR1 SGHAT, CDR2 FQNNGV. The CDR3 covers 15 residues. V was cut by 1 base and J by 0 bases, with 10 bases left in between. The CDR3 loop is CASSLGPESSYEQYF. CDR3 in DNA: TGTGCCAGCAGCTTAGGTCCGGAGAGCTCCTACGAGCAGTACTTC.